The rows below give T cell receptor beta chains drawn from one sample of a study of blood T cell repertoires in COVID-19. Assay: immunoSEQ multiplex PCR; the TCRdb copy retains only in-frame clones and omits some. The repertoire holds more than 80,000 clones, with about four fifths as singletons. The sequenced sample was peripheral blood. The receptors were gathered from a woman of 80 years or more with active or convalescent COVID-19. CDR3s leave out the opening cysteine and the closing phenylalanine or tryptophan. A D gene is named only where the DNA matches it firmly. Not every row has a clone size; where given, it reads once, few, many or a size class.

>TRBD2|TRBV28|TRBJ2-5|.
ASSSQGEGGTQY
>.|TRBV30|TRBJ2-3|.
AWSVGADTQY
>.|TRBV11-2|TRBJ1-5|.
ASSLDTINRPQH
>.|TRBV4-3|TRBJ1-6|.
ASSQMDSNNSPLH
>TRBD1|TRBV4-1|TRBJ1-2|few
ASSHETGTGHHYGYT
>.|TRBV4-3|TRBJ1-2|.
ASSQELQGRVGGYGYT
>TRBD1|TRBV7-9|TRBJ1-1|.
ASSSWTGDSGTEAF
>.|TRBV10-3|TRBJ1-2|.
AISESGGRIFYGYT
>TRBD2|TRBV29-1|TRBJ2-5|.
SVVSGGYQETQY
>TRBD1|TRBV10-3|TRBJ2-3|.
AIRGTTGGSDTQY
>.|TRBV18|TRBJ1-5|few
ASSVSGSSQPQH
>.|TRBV9|TRBJ1-5|.
ASSSGGGHQPQH
>TRBD2|TRBV5-6|TRBJ2-7|once
ASSLAYGGVLYEQY
>.|TRBV3-1/TRBV3-2|TRBJ2-2|.
ASSQRDTAASRELF
>.|TRBV3-1/TRBV3-2|TRBJ2-7|.
ASSHQRREEQY
>.|TRBV5-1|TRBJ2-5|few
ASSLAELAGETQY
>TRBD1|TRBV5-6|TRBJ1-2|.
ASFQGASPYGYT
>.|TRBV9|TRBJ1-3|once
ASSPQGPALSGNTIY
>.|TRBV19|TRBJ2-1|many
ASSIAGTLVNEQF
>.|TRBV28|TRBJ1-5|.
ASTQGQNQPQH
>.|TRBV19|TRBJ2-2|.
ASSTLQFYDRNTGELF
>TRBD1|TRBV7-2|TRBJ1-2|.
ASSGTGAPSYGYT
>.|TRBV29-1|TRBJ2-6|few
SGGVVESGANVLT
>.|TRBV20-1|TRBJ2-3|.
SASYQGTDTQY
>TRBD1|TRBV10-3|TRBJ1-1|once
AIRSTGLTEAF
>TRBD1|TRBV19|TRBJ2-4|.
ASLDRVNIQY
>.|TRBV10-3|TRBJ2-7|.
AISEPTGSLYEQY
>TRBD1|TRBV3-1/TRBV3-2|TRBJ1-2|.
ASSHRTGTNYGYT
>.|TRBV27|TRBJ1-6|.
ASSYLSSSYNSPLH
>.|TRBV30|TRBJ1-2|.
AWSVQTGRGYT
>TRBD1|TRBV29-1|TRBJ1-4|few
SVSPGQGAELF
>.|TRBV9|TRBJ1-1|.
ASSPQARGTNTEAF
>.|TRBV9|TRBJ1-3|few
ASSVAQRGNTIY
>.|TRBV7-6|TRBJ2-5|.
ASSLRTGETQY
>TRBD2|TRBV11-2|TRBJ2-4|.
ASSPGTSGGGIQY
>TRBD1|TRBV6-1|TRBJ1-3|.
ASSEAWTGGNTIY
>.|TRBV30|TRBJ1-5|few
AWSGQRINQPQH
>.|TRBV5-1|TRBJ2-7|.
ASSFPDSYEQY
>TRBD1|TRBV7-8|TRBJ1-6|few
ASSPPQTGGYNSPLH
>.|TRBV14|TRBJ2-1|many
ASSNRDNVHNEQF
>TRBD1|TRBV7-9|TRBJ2-2|hyperexpanded
ASSATGAGELF
>.|TRBV3-1/TRBV3-2|TRBJ2-7|few
ASSQDRRLYEQY
>.|TRBV27|TRBJ2-4|once
ASKGGARNIQY
>TRBD2|TRBV4-3|TRBJ2-7|few
ASSQGTSGYEQY